These 10 T cell receptor beta chains were all obtained from the same sample, sequenced in a study of cytomegalovirus exposure and HLA in healthy donors. The PCR contained 60 Vbeta and 13 Jbeta primers. Clones were sequenced by immunoSEQ multiplex PCR, and TCRdb holds only the in-frame ones, with some missing. The sample yields a few hundred thousand clones, 83% seen once. The sequencing input was PBMCs. The receptors here all came from a girl aged 10-17 years in good health and CMV-seronegative.

This rearrangement joins TRBV7-9 to TRBJ1-1, with 7 bases fitting TRBD1. The CDR3 has 15 amino acids. Trimming took 3 bases from V and 5 from J; bases not matched to a gene: 9. Germline CDR1 SEHNR, CDR2 FQNEAQ (reference sequence). CDR3 amino acids: CASSFVTGRKTEAFF. DNA of the CDR3: TGTGCCAGCAGCTTCGTGACAGGGAGGAAGACTGAAGCTTTCTTT.

The chain has TRBV6-1 and TRBJ2-3; 9 positions agree with TRBD1. Unmatched junction bases numbered 6, after V lost 2 bases and J lost 0 bases. CDR1 and CDR2 from the germline V gene are MNHNS and SASEGT. This CDR3 comprises 17 residues. The CDR3 DNA sequence: TGTGCCAGCAGTGAACTGGGGACAGGGAAAAGCACAGATACGCAGTATTTT. Its protein product is CASSELGTGKSTDTQYF.

The chain uses TRBV7-9 and TRBJ1-1; possibly TRBD1 for D (5 bases). Trimming left V 5 bases short and J 3 bases short, with 10 bases between. This CDR3 comprises 13 residues. Germline loops: CDR1 SEHNR, CDR2 FQNEAQ (reference sequence). CDR3 sequence: CASSGRGDTEAFF. The CDR3 DNA follows: TGTGCCAGCAGCGGACGGGGGGACACTGAAGCTTTCTTT.

This clone was found a few times. The sample holds other DNA sequences that translate to the same CDR3. In DNA form, the CDR3 reads TGTGCCAGCAGTTACACAGGATCTGGCTACACCTTC. Amino acids: CASSYTGSGYTF. This sequence joins TRBV6-5 and TRBJ1-2; a weak D match, TRBD1 (5 bases). V was pared by 2 bases and J by 7 bases, with 8 bases between. CDR1 is MNHEY, CDR2 SVGAGI, per germline. This CDR3 has 12 amino acids.

Here the CDR3 reads CASSPGTGGYNEQFF. The CDR3, as DNA: TGTGCCAGCTCACCCGGGACAGGGGGTTACAATGAGCAGTTCTTC. V and J are TRBV18 and TRBJ2-1, with TRBD1 matching 11 bases. Germline values: CDR1 KGHSH, CDR2 LQKENI. This CDR3 contains 15 residues. The ends lost 3 bases at V and 4 bases at J; junction bases unmatched: 2. The full variable domain, with the rest looked up from reference TRBV18 and TRBJ2-1, is NAGVMQNPRHLVRRRGQEARLRCSPMKGHSHVYWYRQLPEEGLKFMVYLQKENIIDESGMPKERFSAEFPKEGPSILRIQQVVRGDSAAYFCASSPGTGGYNEQFFGPGTRLTVL.

This clone has a handful of counts. This chain joins TRBV5-4 and TRBJ2-6; 7 bases are shared with TRBD1. With V trimmed by 6 bases and J by 0 bases, 9 bases remained unmatched. CDR3 size: 17 residues. Germline V gene sequence: CDR1 SGHNT, CDR2 YYREEE (reference sequence). The CDR3 DNA reads TGTGCCAGCAACCCAGGGGGAGTAAACTCTGGGGCCAACGTCCTGACTTTC. Amino acids: CASNPGGVNSGANVLTF.

As to this clone: One junction end disagrees with the germline gene, perhaps due to a read error. The V call is TRBV7-9, the J call TRBJ1-1; D is unclear. The germline CDR1 and CDR2 sequences are SEHNR and FQNEAQ (reference sequence). This CDR3 is 12 amino acids long. DNA of the CDR3: TGTTCCAGCAGCTCACAGAACACTGAAGCTTTCTTT. Amino acid sequence: CSSSSQNTEAFF.

This chain links TRBV7-9 with TRBJ2-5; 8 bases are shared with TRBD1. Germline assignment: CDR1 SEHNR and CDR2 FQNEAQ (reference sequence). The CDR3 spans 14 residues. V gave up 6 bases and J gave up 5 bases; unmatched junction bases: 8. This CDR3 reads CASSRTGPWETQYF. CDR3 DNA: TGTGCCAGCAGTCGGACAGGGCCCTGGGAGACCCAGTACTTC.

This chain links TRBV19 with TRBJ1-2; 11 bases fit TRBD1. With V trimmed by 4 bases and J by 8 bases, 15 bases remained unmatched. The V gene's germline CDR1 is LNHDA and CDR2 SQIVND (reference sequence). The CDR3 has 17 residues. CDR3 bases: TGTGCCAGTAGTACCCATCCGGGACAGGGGGAAAGAGGAGGCTACACCTTC. As protein: CASSTHPGQGERGGYTF.

This CDR3 reads CASKGGHQLYEQYF. The DNA for the CDR3 is TGTGCCAGCAAAGGGGGACACCAACTTTACGAGCAGTACTTC. The V call is TRBV2, the J call TRBJ2-7, with D tentatively TRBD1 (6 bases). Trimming removed 7 bases from V and 4 bases from J, with 17 bases in between. The CDR3 contains 14 residues. The germline gives CDR1 SNHLY, CDR2 FYNNEI.